What follows describes a single TCR beta chain. What it binds is unknown. Sequenced material consisted of expressed TCRB transcripts (all of the isolated RNA was reverse transcribed). The table came from immunoSEQ multiplex PCR; TCRdb's copy has only in-frame clones and leaves some out. This table holds approximately 250,000 clones, 24% found once. This sample was included in a study of beta chain features in type 1 diabetes. Findings and limits, study-wide: Moderate yet significant TCRB CDR3 shortening was seen in Type 1 diabetes patients in all four CD4+ subsets.

Per the germline V gene, CDR1 is SGDLS and CDR2 is YYNGEE. The V and J ends lost 5 bases and 7 bases, in that order; junction bases with no gene match: 7. This CDR3 comprises 13 residues. The J gene is TRBJ2-5, the V gene TRBV9, with TRBD2 matching over 8 bases. Sequencing input: naive CD4+ T cells from blood. This receptor was obtained from a woman aged 30 to 39 with type 1 diabetes. The CDR3 loop reads CASRPAGEGTQYF. The CDR3 DNA follows: TGTGCCAGCAGACCAGCGGGAGAGGGGACCCAGTACTTC.